The 8 T cell receptor beta chains listed next were all sequenced from one sample in a study of T cell repertoires and HLA-DP antigens. No antigen is known for these receptors. The assay was immunoSEQ multiplex PCR, and TCRdb's table has in-frame clones only and misses some. The sample includes fewer than 95,000 clones, around nine tenths of them seen just once. The sequenced sample was CD4+ T cells from PBMCs. All receptors come from a man between 45 and 60 years old in good health and CMV-seronegative.

This clone was counted a few times. The genes are TRBV18 and TRBJ2-7, with D possibly called TRBD1 or TRBD2 (5 bases each). Germline assignment: CDR1 KGHSH and CDR2 LQKENI. The CDR3 spans 13 residues. With 3 bases removed from V and 7 bases from J, the gap between germline ends came to 13 bases. CDR3 residues: CASSPGTGREQYF. The CDR3 DNA sequence: TGTGCCAGCTCACCTGGGACGGGAAGGGAGCAGTACTTC.

This chain joins TRBV29-1 and TRBJ2-1; maybe TRBD1 (6 bases). Trimming took 3 bases from V and 10 from J, leaving 16 bases between them. From germline, CDR1 is SQVTM and CDR2 ANQGSEA. The CDR3 spans 13 residues. The CDR3 is CSVEVLGAREQFF. The CDR3 DNA follows: TGCAGCGTTGAGGTTCTGGGGGCGCGGGAGCAGTTCTTC.

This sequence joins TRBV2 and TRBJ1-4, with a possible D match to TRBD1 (5 bases). Germline V lookup: CDR1 SNHLY, CDR2 FYNNEI. This CDR3 has 15 amino acids. The V end lost 6 bases, the J end lost 5 bases, and 16 bases lay between the germline ends. CDR3 nucleotide sequence: TGTGCCAGCAGCCGCCCGAGGGGAGGGAATGAAAAACTGTTTTTT. Translated, it gives CASSRPRGGNEKLFF.

The chain joins TRBV18 to TRBJ2-1; D call uncertain. Germline V gives CDR1 KGHSH, CDR2 LQKENI. The CDR3 sequence is 11 residues long. V was clipped by 4 bases and J by 10 bases, with 8 bases between them. The CDR3 loop is CASSQDREQFF. The CDR3 nucleotides read TGTGCCAGCTCACAGGACCGAGAGCAGTTCTTC.

In DNA form, the CDR3 reads TGTGCCAGCAGCCCACCAGGGGCGAATGGCTACACCTTC. Protein sequence: CASSPPGANGYTF. This chain joins TRBV7-9 and TRBJ1-2, with TRBD1 as a possible D gene (6 bases). The CDR3 totals 13 residues. V lost 5 bases, J lost 6 bases, and 13 bases lay in between. Germline-derived CDR1 and CDR2 are SEHNR and FQNEAQ (reference sequence).

CDR3 nucleotide sequence: TGTGCCAGCAGTTTGGGGGGGCCGGCTCAGCCCCAGCATTTT. Amino acids: CASSLGGPAQPQHF. The chain combines TRBV28 with TRBJ1-5, with TRBD1 as a possible D gene (6 bases). V was cut by 3 bases and J by 6 bases, with 12 bases left in between. The CDR3 is made up of 14 amino acids. Germline V gene sequence: CDR1 MDHEN, CDR2 SYDVKM.

This clone was counted a single time. The chain has TRBV7-2 and TRBJ2-5; 8 positions agree with TRBD1. This CDR3 region has 15 residues. Trimming cost V 5 bases and J 1 base; bases outside gene matches: 6. CDR1 SGHTA and CDR2 FQGNSA come from the germline V gene. The CDR3 DNA reads TGTGCCAGCAGCCCTGACAGGGGTACCCAAGAGACCCAGTACTTC. Translation: CASSPDRGTQETQYF.

V and J are TRBV9 and TRBJ1-3; D is unclear. Germline CDR1 is SGDLS and CDR2 is YYNGEE. V was clipped by 3 bases and J by 1 base, with 11 bases between them. CDR3 size: 15 residues. CDR3 nucleotide sequence: TGTGCCAGCAGCGCCCTGGATAAGTCTGGAAACACCATATATTTT. Translating it yields CASSALDKSGNTIYF. Combining the CDR3 with reference TRBV9 and TRBJ1-3 gives the whole variable domain DSGVTQTPKHLITATGQRVTLRCSPRSGDLSVYWYQQSLDQGLQFLIQYYNGEERAKGNILERFSAQQFPDLHSELNLSSLELGDSALYFCASSALDKSGNTIYFGEGSWLTVV.